What follows are 12 T cell receptor beta chains derived from one specimen sequenced in a study of T-cell memory formation after mild COVID-19. TCRdb fed the 5' RACE reads into MiXCR, producing one record per CDR3 protein. Counted here are 400,000 to 500,000 distinct CDR3 sequences, 20% occurring once; the ten biggest clones make up around 9.2%. Sequenced sample: PBMCs or a T cell subset sorted from them (not recorded which). Receptor source: an adult woman who had mild COVID-19 (a few samples of this study predate the infection). Cell type and time point are not known.

The table lists this clonotype with a few counts. The chain employs TRBV6-5 and TRBJ2-3, with 9 bases that match TRBD1. CDR1 MNHEY and CDR2 SVGAGI come from the germline V gene. Trimming took 6 bases from V and 3 from J; bases not matched to a gene: 7. The CDR3 covers 15 residues. CDR3 sequence: CASRDTGGRTDTQYF. In DNA form, the CDR3 reads TGTGCCAGCAGGGACACAGGGGGCAGGACAGATACGCAGTATTTT.

J is TRBJ1-2 and V is TRBV7-2, with TRBD1 matching 9 bases. This CDR3 spans 15 amino acids. CDR1 and CDR2 (germline): SGHTA, FQGNSA. The trim removed 5 bases at V and 10 bases at J, leaving 14 bases unmatched. The CDR3 reads CASSPSAGQGKNYTF. The CDR3 coding sequence is TGTGCCAGCAGCCCATCGGCGGGACAGGGAAAAAACTACACCTTC.

The rearrangement uses TRBV20-1 and TRBJ2-7, with 7 nucleotides matching TRBD2. The CDR3 is 15 amino acids. The V segment lost 0 bases and the J segment 7 bases; nucleotides outside the gene matches: 12. Germline-derived CDR1 and CDR2 are DFQATT and SNEGSKA (reference sequence). DNA of the CDR3: TGCAGTGCTAGAGATTTTGGCGCCGGGAGGCGGGAGCAGTACTTC. It specifies CSARDFGAGRREQYF.

This clonotype was counted ten times or more. This chain links TRBV12-3 or TRBV12-4 with TRBJ2-3; the D gene is possibly TRBD2 (5 bases). V was shortened by 5 bases and J by 2 bases, with 8 bases between the two germline ends. The CDR3 runs 13 residues. CDR3 nucleotides: TGTGCCAGCAGTAGCGGCTACACAGATACGCAGTATTTT. It is translated as CASSSGYTDTQYF.

The chain uses TRBV5-1 and TRBJ2-3; tentatively, D is TRBD2 (6 bases). The CDR3 extends over 16 amino acids. Per germline, CDR1 SGHRS and CDR2 YFSETQ. The V end lost 1 base, the J end lost 1 base, and 13 bases lay between the germline ends. In DNA form, the CDR3 reads TGCGCCAGCAGCTTGAACCGCGGGGACGGCACAGATACGCAGTATTTT. It specifies CASSLNRGDGTDTQYF.

V is TRBV6-4 and J is TRBJ2-1; 11 bases line up with TRBD2. V lost 6 bases and J lost 2; bases outside the gene matches: 3. The CDR3 extends over 15 amino acids. CDR1 and CDR2 from the germline V gene are MRHNA and SNTAGT. The CDR3 spells CASRIAGGPYNEQFF. CDR3 nucleotides: TGTGCCAGCAGGATAGCGGGGGGGCCCTACAATGAGCAGTTCTTC.

V gene TRBV12-3 or TRBV12-4 combines with J gene TRBJ1-2; 9 bases map to TRBD1. CDR3 length: 14 amino acids. The J segment lost 4 bases and the V segment lost 6 bases, leaving 6 bases of the junction unmatched. The CDR3 reads CASSRDRAFYGYTF. As DNA, the CDR3 is TGTGCCAGCAGCCGGGACAGGGCTTTCTATGGCTACACCTTC.

This clonotype was seen a handful of times. CDR3 nucleotide sequence: TGTGCCAGCAGCTTCGACGGAGGTAACTATGGCTACACCTTC. Its translation is CASSFDGGNYGYTF. V usage is TRBV7-9 and J usage is TRBJ1-2; no firm D call. Germline CDR1 SEHNR, CDR2 FQNEAQ (reference sequence). V lost 3 bases to trimming and J lost 1 base, with 9 bases between them. This CDR3 region has 14 residues. Full variable domain (rest looked up from reference TRBV7-9 and TRBJ1-2): DTGVSQNPRHKITKRGQNVTFRCDPISEHNRLYWYRQTLGQGPEFLTYFQNEAQLEKSRLLSDRFSAERPKGSFSTLEIQRTEQGDSAMYLCASSFDGGNYGYTFGSGTRLTVV.

In this sample, this clonotype turned up a few times. This chain joins TRBV3-1 and TRBJ1-5; D is unclear. The CDR3 runs to 13 residues. Germline CDR1 and CDR2: LGHDT and YNNKEL (reference sequence). Trimming pared 0 bases from V and 6 bases from J, leaving 6 bases between. Here the CDR3 DNA reads TGTGCCAGCAGCCAAGATCTTTCTCAGCCCCAGCATTTT. Protein sequence: CASSQDLSQPQHF.

This clonotype appeared many times. The V call is TRBV7-2, the J call TRBJ2-5, with 8 nucleotides matching TRBD2. Germline V CDR1 and CDR2: SGHTA, FQGNSA. V lost 2 bases, J lost 5 bases, and 10 bases stayed unmatched. This CDR3 contains 16 residues. The CDR3 bases are TGTGCCAGCAGCTTAAACGGAGCGGGAGTTCGGGAGACCCAGTACTTC. Its translation is CASSLNGAGVRETQYF.

This clonotype has just one count. The chain employs TRBV7-2 and TRBJ1-1; D is unresolved. The CDR3 has 13 amino acids. Between the trimmed V and J ends, which lost 2 bases and 10 bases, there was a span of 14 bases. CDR1 is SGHTA, CDR2 FQGNSA, per germline. The CDR3: CASSLPMTVGAFF. In DNA form, the CDR3 reads TGTGCCAGCAGCTTACCAATGACTGTAGGAGCTTTCTTT.

J is TRBJ2-3 and V is TRBV5-1, with TRBD2 matching 10 bases. The length of the CDR3 is 16 residues. The trim removed 4 bases at V and 7 bases at J, leaving 12 bases unmatched. Germline CDR1 SGHRS, CDR2 YFSETQ. CDR3 residues: CASSIAPGLAQHTQYF. For the CDR3, the DNA is TGCGCCAGCAGCATAGCTCCGGGACTAGCGCAGCATACGCAGTATTTT.